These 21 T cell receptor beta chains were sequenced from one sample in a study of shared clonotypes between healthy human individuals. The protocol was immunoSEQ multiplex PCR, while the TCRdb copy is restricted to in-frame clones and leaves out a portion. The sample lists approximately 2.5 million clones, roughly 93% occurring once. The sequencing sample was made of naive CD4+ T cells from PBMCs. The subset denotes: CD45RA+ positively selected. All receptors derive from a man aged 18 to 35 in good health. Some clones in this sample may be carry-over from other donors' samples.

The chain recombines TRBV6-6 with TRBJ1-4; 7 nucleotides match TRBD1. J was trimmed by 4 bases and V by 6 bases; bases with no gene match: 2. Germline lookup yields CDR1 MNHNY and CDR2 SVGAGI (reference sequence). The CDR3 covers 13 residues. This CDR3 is CASRRQGNEKLFF. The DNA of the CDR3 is TGTGCCAGCAGGCGACAGGGTAATGAAAAACTGTTTTTT.

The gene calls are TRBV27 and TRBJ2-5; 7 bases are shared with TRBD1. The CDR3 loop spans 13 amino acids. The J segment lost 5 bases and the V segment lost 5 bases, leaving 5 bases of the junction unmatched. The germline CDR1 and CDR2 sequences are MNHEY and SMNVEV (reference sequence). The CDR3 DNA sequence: TGTGCCAGCAGTGTGACAGGGTGGGAGACCCAGTACTTC. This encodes CASSVTGWETQYF.

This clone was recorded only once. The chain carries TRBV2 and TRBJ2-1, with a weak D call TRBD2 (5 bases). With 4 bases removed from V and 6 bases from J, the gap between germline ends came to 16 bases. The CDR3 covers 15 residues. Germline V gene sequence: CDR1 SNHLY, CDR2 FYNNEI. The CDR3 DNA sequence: TGTGCCAGCAGTGGGCGGCTAGCCGCGGGCAATGAGCAGTTCTTC. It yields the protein CASSGRLAAGNEQFF.

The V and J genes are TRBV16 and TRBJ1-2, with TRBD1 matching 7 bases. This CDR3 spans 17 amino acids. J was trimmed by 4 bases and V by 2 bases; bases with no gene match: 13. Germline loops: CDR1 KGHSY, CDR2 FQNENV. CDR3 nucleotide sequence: TGTGCCAGCAGCCAAGGAGGGGGCTTGCATTGGTCCTATGGCTACACCTTC. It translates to CASSQGGGLHWSYGYTF.

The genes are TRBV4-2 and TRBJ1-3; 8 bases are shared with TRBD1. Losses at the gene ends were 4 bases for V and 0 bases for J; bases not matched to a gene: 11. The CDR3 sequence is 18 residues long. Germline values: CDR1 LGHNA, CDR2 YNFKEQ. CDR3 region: CASSRKVRDRSSGNTIYF. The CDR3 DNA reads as TGTGCCAGCAGCCGGAAAGTTAGGGACAGGTCCTCTGGAAACACCATATATTTT.

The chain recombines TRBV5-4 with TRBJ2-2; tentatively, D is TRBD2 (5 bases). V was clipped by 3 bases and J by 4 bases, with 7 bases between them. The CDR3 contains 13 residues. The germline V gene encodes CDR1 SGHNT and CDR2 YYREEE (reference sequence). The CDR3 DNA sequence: TGTGCCAGCAGCTACGGAGGCACCGGGGAGCTGTTTTTT. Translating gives CASSYGGTGELFF. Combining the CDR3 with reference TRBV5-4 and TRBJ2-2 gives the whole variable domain ETGVTQSPTHLIKTRGQQVTLRCSSQSGHNTVSWYQQALGQGPQFIFQYYREEENGRGNFPPRFSGLQFPNYSSELNVNALELDDSALYLCASSYGGTGELFFGEGSRLTVL.

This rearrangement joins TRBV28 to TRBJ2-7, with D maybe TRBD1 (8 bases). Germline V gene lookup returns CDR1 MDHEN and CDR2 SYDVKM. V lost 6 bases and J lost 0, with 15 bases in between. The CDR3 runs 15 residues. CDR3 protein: CASSSGGGSSYEQYF. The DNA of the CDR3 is TGTGCCAGCAGCTCAGGGGGCGGGAGCTCCTACGAGCAGTACTTC.

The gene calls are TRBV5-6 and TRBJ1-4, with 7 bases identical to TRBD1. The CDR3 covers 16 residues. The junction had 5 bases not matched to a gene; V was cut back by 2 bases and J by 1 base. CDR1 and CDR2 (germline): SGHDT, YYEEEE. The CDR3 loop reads CASSFYRGETNEKLFF. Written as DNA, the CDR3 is TGTGCCAGCAGCTTCTACAGGGGAGAAACTAATGAAAAACTGTTTTTT.

The CDR3 bases are TGTGCCTGGAGTGAGACGGAGGGGGTCCGCACTGAAGCTTTCTTT. The encoded protein is CAWSETEGVRTEAFF. The chain couples TRBV30 to TRBJ1-1; tentatively, D is TRBD1 (6 bases). The CDR3 contains 15 residues. V was cut by 1 base and J by 4 bases, with 16 bases left in between. Per germline, CDR1 GTSNPN and CDR2 SVGIG (reference sequence).

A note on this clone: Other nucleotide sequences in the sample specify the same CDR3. The CDR3 here is CASSVTSYEQYF. CDR3 sequence (DNA): TGTGCCAGCAGTGTCACCTCCTACGAGCAGTACTTC. The chain carries TRBV2 and TRBJ2-7; D gene ambiguous. The length of the CDR3 is 12 residues. With 4 bases removed from V and 0 bases from J, the gap between germline ends came to 4 bases. Germline V lookup: CDR1 SNHLY, CDR2 FYNNEI.

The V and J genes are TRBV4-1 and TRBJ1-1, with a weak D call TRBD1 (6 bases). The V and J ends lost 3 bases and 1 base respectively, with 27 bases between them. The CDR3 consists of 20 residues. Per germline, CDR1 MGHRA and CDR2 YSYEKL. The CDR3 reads CASSHAPRGRGYLENTEAFF. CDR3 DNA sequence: TGCGCCAGCAGCCACGCCCCCAGGGGTAGGGGGTATTTGGAGAACACTGAAGCTTTCTTT.

Written as DNA, the CDR3 is TGTGCCAGCAGCGACCCTCCGGGACAGGGGGAGACCCAGTACTTC. Its translation is CASSDPPGQGETQYF. The chain recombines TRBV5-4 with TRBJ2-5; 10 nucleotides line up with TRBD1. V trimming: 4 bases; J trimming: 5 bases; junction bases outside the gene matches: 8. The germline CDR1 and CDR2 sequences are SGHNT and YYREEE (reference sequence). The CDR3 has 15 amino acids.

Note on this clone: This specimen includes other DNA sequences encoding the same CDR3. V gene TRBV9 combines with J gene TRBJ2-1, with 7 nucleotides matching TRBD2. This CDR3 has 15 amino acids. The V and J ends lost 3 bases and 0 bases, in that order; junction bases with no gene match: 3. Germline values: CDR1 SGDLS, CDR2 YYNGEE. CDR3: CASSALAGSYNEQFF. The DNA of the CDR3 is TGTGCCAGCAGCGCTTTAGCGGGCTCCTACAATGAGCAGTTCTTC.

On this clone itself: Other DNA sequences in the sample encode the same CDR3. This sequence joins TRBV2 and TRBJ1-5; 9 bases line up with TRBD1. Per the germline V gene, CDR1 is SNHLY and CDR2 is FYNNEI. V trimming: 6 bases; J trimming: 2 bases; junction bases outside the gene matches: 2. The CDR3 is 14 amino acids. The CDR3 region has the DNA TGTGCCAGCAGGGACAGGGGCGGCAATCAGCCCCAGCATTTT. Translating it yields CASRDRGGNQPQHF.

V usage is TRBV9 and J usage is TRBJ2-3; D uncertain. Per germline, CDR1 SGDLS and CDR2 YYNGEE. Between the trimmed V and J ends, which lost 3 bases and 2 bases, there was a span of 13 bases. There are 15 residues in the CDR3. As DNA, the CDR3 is TGTGCCAGCAGCGGAACAGTCCTTCACACAGATACGCAGTATTTT. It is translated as CASSGTVLHTDTQYF.

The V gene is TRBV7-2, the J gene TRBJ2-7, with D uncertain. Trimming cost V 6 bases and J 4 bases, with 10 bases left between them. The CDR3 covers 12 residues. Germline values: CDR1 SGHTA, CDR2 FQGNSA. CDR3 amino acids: CASSSTFYEQYF. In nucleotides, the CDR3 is TGTGCCAGCAGTTCAACCTTTTACGAGCAGTACTTC.

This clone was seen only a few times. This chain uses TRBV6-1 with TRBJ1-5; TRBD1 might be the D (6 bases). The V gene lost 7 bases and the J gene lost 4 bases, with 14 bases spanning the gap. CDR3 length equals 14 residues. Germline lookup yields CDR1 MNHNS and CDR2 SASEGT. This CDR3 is CASTRGQLNQPQHF. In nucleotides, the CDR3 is TGTGCCAGCACTAGGGGACAACTAAATCAGCCCCAGCATTTT.

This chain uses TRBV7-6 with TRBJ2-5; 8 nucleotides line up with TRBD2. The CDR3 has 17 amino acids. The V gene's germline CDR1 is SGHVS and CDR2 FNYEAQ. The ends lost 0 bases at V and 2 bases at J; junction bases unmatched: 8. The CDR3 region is CASSLAPSGSGQETQYF. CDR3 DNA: TGTGCCAGCAGCTTAGCCCCCAGCGGGAGTGGGCAAGAGACCCAGTACTTC.

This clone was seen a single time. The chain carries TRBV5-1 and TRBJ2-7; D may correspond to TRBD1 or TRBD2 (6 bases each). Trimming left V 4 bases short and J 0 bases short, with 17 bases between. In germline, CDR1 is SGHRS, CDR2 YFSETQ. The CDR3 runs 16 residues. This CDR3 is CASSDGGGISSYEQYF. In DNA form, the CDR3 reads TGCGCCAGCAGCGACGGAGGGGGGATTAGCTCCTACGAGCAGTACTTC.

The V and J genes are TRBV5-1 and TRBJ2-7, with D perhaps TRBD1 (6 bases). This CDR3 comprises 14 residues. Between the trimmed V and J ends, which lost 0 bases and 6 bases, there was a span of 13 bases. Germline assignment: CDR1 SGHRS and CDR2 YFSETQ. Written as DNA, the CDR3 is TGCGCCAGCAGCTTGGACCAGGGGTGGGGCGAGCAGTACTTC. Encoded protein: CASSLDQGWGEQYF.

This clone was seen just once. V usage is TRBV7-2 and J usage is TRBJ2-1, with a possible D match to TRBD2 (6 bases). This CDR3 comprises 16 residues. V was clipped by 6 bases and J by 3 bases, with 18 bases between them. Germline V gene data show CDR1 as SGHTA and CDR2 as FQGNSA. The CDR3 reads CASRSAGTPSYNEQFF. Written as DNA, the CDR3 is TGTGCCAGCAGGAGCGCCGGGACTCCGAGCTACAATGAGCAGTTCTTC.